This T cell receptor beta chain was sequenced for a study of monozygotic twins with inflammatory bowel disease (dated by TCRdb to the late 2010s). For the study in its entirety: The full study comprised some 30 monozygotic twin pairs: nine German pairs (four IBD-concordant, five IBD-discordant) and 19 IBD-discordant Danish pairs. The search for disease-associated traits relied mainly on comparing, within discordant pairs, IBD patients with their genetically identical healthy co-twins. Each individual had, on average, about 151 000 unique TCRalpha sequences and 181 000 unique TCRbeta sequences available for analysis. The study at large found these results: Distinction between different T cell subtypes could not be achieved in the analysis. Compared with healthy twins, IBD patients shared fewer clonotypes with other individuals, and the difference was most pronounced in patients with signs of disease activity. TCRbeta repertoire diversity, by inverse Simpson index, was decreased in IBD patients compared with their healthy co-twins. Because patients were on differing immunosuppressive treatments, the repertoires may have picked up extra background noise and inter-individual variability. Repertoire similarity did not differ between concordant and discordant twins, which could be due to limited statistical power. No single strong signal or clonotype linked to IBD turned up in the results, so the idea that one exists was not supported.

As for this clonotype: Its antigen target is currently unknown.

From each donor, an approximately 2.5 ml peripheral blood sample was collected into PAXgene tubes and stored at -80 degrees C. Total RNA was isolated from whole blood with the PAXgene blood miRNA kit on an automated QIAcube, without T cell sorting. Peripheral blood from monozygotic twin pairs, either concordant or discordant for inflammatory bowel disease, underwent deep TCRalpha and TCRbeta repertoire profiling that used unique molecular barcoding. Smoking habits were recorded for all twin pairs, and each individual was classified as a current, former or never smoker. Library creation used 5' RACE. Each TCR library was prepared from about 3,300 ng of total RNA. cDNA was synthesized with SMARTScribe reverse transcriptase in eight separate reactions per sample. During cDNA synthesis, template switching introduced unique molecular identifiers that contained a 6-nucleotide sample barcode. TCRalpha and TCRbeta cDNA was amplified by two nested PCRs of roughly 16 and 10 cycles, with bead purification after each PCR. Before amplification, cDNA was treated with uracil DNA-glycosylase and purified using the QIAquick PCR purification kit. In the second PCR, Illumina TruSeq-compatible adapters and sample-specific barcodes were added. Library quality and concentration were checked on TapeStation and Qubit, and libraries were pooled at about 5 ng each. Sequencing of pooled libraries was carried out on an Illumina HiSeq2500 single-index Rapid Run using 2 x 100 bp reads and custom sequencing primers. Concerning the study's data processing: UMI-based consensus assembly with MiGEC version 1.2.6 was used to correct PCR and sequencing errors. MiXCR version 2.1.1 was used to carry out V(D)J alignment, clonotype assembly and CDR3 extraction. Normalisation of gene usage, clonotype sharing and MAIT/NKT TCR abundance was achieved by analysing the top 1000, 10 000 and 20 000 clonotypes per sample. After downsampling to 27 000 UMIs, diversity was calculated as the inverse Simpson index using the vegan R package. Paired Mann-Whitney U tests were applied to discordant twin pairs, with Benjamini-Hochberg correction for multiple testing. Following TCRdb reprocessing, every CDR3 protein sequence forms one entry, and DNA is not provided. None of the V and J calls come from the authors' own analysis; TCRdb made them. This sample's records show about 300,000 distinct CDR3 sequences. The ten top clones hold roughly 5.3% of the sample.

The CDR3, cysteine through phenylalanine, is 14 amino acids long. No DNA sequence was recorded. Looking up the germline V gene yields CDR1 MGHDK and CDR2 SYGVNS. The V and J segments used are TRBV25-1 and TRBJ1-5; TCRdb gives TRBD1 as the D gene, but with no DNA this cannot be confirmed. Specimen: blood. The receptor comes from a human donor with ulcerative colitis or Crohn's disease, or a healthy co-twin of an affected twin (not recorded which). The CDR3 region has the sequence CASSDSSRGQPQHF.